The T cell receptor (beta chain) under discussion was sequenced for a study of shared T cell receptors in the human thymus. Sequenced by immunoSEQ multiplex PCR; TCRdb stores in-frame clones only, minus some. This table holds approximately 730,000 clones, 80% to 90% found once. V lost 0 bases and J lost 3, with 14 bases in between. Germline CDR1 is MGHRA and CDR2 is YSYEKL. This CDR3 has 16 amino acids. This sample was also put to use in a study of human thymus T cells. According to that study: Donors were healthy Finnish infants having corrective surgery for congenital heart defects. Thymic resections from corrective heart surgery supplied the tissue. Thymic and blood repertoires seemed to favor certain V and J genes. Related research described strongly overlapping thymic repertoires in unrelated people.

Material: thymocytes. The sequence came from a girl under three years old with a congenital heart defect. The V gene is TRBV4-1, the J gene TRBJ1-2; no reliable D call. CDR3 bases: TGCGCCAGCAGCCAAGATTGGCTTAGAGAGGACTATGGCTACACCTTC. Its protein is CASSQDWLREDYGYTF.